The rows below give T cell receptor beta chains drawn from one sample of a study of regulatory T cells in long-lasting Graves disease. TCRdb called the multiplex PCR reads again in MiXCR, with one record for every CDR3 protein. The table shows around 420,000 distinct CDR3 sequences, with 15% occurring only once. This same sample was also taken into another study, of T cells in Graves' hyperthyroidism and ophthalmopathy.

This specimen was peripheral blood mononuclear cells (PBMCs), taken at new diagnosis, from a patient treated with antithyroid drugs. These receptors came from a woman aged 40 to 55 with Graves disease. Both conserved end residues are part of each CDR3. D genes are given only for firm matches. Expanded clones are given a class, and other clones once, few, many or no size at all.

few | . | TRBJ1-3 | TRBV14 | TGTGCCAGCAGCCACCTGGGAGGCCTCAGCGCTGGAAACACCATATATTTT | CASSHLGGLSAGNTIYF
once | TRBD1 | TRBJ1-2 | TRBV4-1 | TGCGCCAGCAGCAGCGGAGGACAGGGCTTGGACTATGGCTACACCTTC | CASSSGGQGLDYGYTF
many | TRBD2 | TRBJ2-1 | TRBV2 | TGTGCCAGCAGTGAATCCAGACTAGCATCCGATGAGCAGTTCTTC | CASSESRLASDEQFF
many | . | TRBJ1-4 | TRBV11-2 | TGTGCCAGCAGCTTAGTCGGGGAGGCAACTAATGAAAAACTGTTTTTT | CASSLVGEATNEKLFF
few | TRBD2 | TRBJ2-7 | TRBV7-9 | TGTGCCAGCAGCATCTATATCCCCCCCCGGGCGGGAGGGCTCATTGGGCGATACGAGCAGTACTTC | CASSIYIPPRAGGLIGRYEQYF
many | . | TRBJ2-7 | TRBV5-1 | TGCGCCAGCAGCTTGGGGGTCGGGGACTTGTACGAGCAGTACTTC | CASSLGVGDLYEQYF
many | . | TRBJ1-6 | TRBV2 | TGTGCCAGCAGTGAAGAGGACCTTTCCCCCCTCCACTTT | CASSEEDLSPLHF
. | TRBD1 | TRBJ1-1 | TRBV20-1 | TGCAGTGCTCGCCGGACAGGGGGCACCGGAGACACTGAAGCTTTCTTT | CSARRTGGTGDTEAFF
many | TRBD1 | TRBJ2-7 | TRBV28 | TGTGCCAGCAGCCCTGGACAGGGCCTATGGCGCACACAGTACTTC | CASSPGQGLWRTQYF
. | . | TRBJ1-2 | TRBV27 | TGTGCCAGCAGCTCGGGCCGAATCGTCCCCCGGGAATATGGCTACACCTTC | CASSSGRIVPREYGYTF
few | . | TRBJ1-1 | TRBV20-1 | TGCAGTGCGCTCACAAGGGGCACTGAAGCTTTCTTT | CSALTRGTEAFF
few | . | TRBJ1-1 | TRBV28 | TGTGCCAGCAGTCCCTGGCGGGGGGCACACACTAAAGCTTTCTTT | CASSPWRGAHTKAFF
many | . | TRBJ2-1 | TRBV7-9 | TGTGCCAGCAGCTTCCTCCGGGGGGCGGGGGACTCCTACAATGAGCAGTTCTTC | CASSFLRGAGDSYNEQFF
few | . | TRBJ2-2 | TRBV20-1 | TGCAGTGCTAGGGAGGGGCTTACCGGGGAGCTGTTTTTT | CSAREGLTGELFF
. | . | TRBJ2-2 | TRBV2 | TGTGCCAGCAGTCAATCAGTGGCCGGGGAGCTGTTTTTT | CASSQSVAGELFF
. | TRBD2 | TRBJ2-1 | TRBV19 | TGTGCCAGTAGTATGGCTAGCGGGAGGGTTGTACAGTTCTTC | CASSMASGRVVQFF
few | . | TRBJ1-2 | TRBV14 | TGTGCCAGCAGCCAAGGAGGGGGGACGCTGGTCTACACCTTC | CASSQGGGTLVYTF
few | TRBD2 | TRBJ2-2 | TRBV27 | TGTGCCAGCAGTTTAACCGGGGGTAGCGGGAGTCTCTTCAACACCGGGGAGCTGTTTTTT | CASSLTGGSGSLFNTGELFF
many | . | TRBJ2-1 | TRBV12-3/TRBV12-4 | TGTGCCAGCAGTACTAGCAGGGGACCTACGGAGCAGTTCTTC | CASSTSRGPTEQFF
few | TRBD2 | TRBJ2-1 | TRBV7-8 | TGTGCCAGCAGCTTAGCGCTCGGACTAGCGGGATCCCCTCGGGAGTATGAGCAGTTCTTC | CASSLALGLAGSPREYEQFF
many | . | TRBJ2-3 | TRBV3-1 | TGTGCCAGCAGCCAAGTGGCGGGAACTTCGCCTAGCACAGATACGCAGTATTTT | CASSQVAGTSPSTDTQYF
. | . | TRBJ2-5 | TRBV14 | TGTGCCAGCAGCCAACCAGCCCGCCAAGAGACCCAGTACTTC | CASSQPARQETQYF
few | . | TRBJ2-2 | TRBV12-3/TRBV12-4 | TGTGCCAGCAGCTCCATGGAGTGGGGGAACACCGGGGAGCTGTTTTTT | CASSSMEWGNTGELFF
. | . | TRBJ2-3 | TRBV29-1 | TGCAGCGTTAGCTGGACCCAAACAGATACGCAGTATTTT | CSVSWTQTDTQYF
many | TRBD2 | TRBJ2-3 | TRBV12-3/TRBV12-4 | TGTGCCAGCAGTTTTGAGACTAGCGGGTATACCCACACAGATACGCAGTATTTT | CASSFETSGYTHTDTQYF
few | TRBD2 | TRBJ2-3 | TRBV28 | TGTGCCAGCTTTAGCGGGAGAACAGATACGCAGTATTTT | CASFSGRTDTQYF
many | . | TRBJ2-7 | TRBV20-1 | TGCAGTGCGAGACCAGGGGCGAAGTACGAGCAGTACTTC | CSARPGAKYEQYF
few | TRBD2 | TRBJ2-1 | TRBV28 | TGTGCCAGCAGTCCGGGACTAGCGACTGAGCAGTTCTTC | CASSPGLATEQFF
. | . | TRBJ1-5 | TRBV27 | TGTGCCAGCAGTTACCTGCAGTTTAGCAATCAGCCCCAGCATTTT | CASSYLQFSNQPQHF
many | . | TRBJ2-5 | TRBV19 | TGTGCCAGTAGTCCCTCGAGGGCGGCCGAAGAGACCCAGTACTTC | CASSPSRAAEETQYF
. | . | TRBJ2-1 | TRBV29-1 | TGCAGCGTCGAATTAAGAGGGGAAATCAATGAGCAGTTCTTC | CSVELRGEINEQFF
many | . | TRBJ2-3 | TRBV28 | TGTGCCAGCAGTCTCGCGACAGGAACGTCCACAGATACGCAGTATTTT | CASSLATGTSTDTQYF
few | . | TRBJ1-1 | TRBV19 | TGTGCCAGTAGTATATTAGGGAGCGAAGCTTTCTTT | CASSILGSEAFF
. | . | TRBJ2-5 | TRBV30 | TGTGCCTGGAGTGTAGGCAGTGCGTACCAAGAGACCCAGTACTTC | CAWSVGSAYQETQYF
. | . | TRBJ1-5 | TRBV4-1 | TGCGCCAGCAGCCAAGGGGCAGACAATCAGCCCCAGCATTTT | CASSQGADNQPQHF
many | . | TRBJ2-5 | TRBV27 | TGTGCCAGCAGACCCGGCAGGGTTAATTCCTTAGAGACCCAGTACTTC | CASRPGRVNSLETQYF
few | TRBD2 | TRBJ2-3 | TRBV7-9 | TGTGCCAGCAGCCGACTAGCGGGAGAGGCAGATACGCAGTATTTT | CASSRLAGEADTQYF